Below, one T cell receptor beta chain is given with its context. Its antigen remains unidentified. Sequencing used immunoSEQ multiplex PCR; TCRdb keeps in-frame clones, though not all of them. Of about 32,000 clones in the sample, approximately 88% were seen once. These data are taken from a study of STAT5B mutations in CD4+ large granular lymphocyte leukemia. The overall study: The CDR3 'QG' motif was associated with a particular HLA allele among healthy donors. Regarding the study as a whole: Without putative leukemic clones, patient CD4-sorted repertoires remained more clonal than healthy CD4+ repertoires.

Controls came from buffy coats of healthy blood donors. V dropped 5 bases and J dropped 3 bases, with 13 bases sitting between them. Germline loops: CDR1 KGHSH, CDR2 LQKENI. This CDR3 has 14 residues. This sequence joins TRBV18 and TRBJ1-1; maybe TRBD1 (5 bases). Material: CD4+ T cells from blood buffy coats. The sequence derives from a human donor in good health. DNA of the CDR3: TGTGCCAGCTCATCCTCCGGGGGGTACACTGAAGCTTTCTTT. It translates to CASSSSGGYTEAFF.